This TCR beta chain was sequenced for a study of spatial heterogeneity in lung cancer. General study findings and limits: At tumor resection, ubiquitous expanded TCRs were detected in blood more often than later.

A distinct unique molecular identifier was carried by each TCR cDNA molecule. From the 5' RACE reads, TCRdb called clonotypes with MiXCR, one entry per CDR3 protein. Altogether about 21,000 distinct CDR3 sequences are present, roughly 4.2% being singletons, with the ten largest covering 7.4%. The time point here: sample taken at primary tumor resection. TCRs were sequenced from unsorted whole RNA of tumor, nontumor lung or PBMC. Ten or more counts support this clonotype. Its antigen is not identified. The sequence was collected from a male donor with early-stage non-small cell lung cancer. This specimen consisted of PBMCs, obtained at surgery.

The CDR3 sequence is CASSTLRDTQYF. CDR3 sequence (DNA): TGCGCCAGCAGCACCCTGCGAGATACGCAGTATTTT. V and J are TRBV5-1 and TRBJ2-3; D is uncertain. CDR3 length: 12 residues. V was trimmed by 4 bases and J by 5 bases, leaving 8 bases between them. Germline V lookup: CDR1 SGHRS, CDR2 YFSETQ.